The 31 T cell receptor beta chains reported below all come from one sample, sequenced in a study of T cells after yellow fever vaccination. MiXCR, applied by TCRdb to the 5' RACE reads, yields one record per CDR3 protein. This sample has roughly 520,000 distinct CDR3 sequences, with roughly 22% found just once. Specimen: PBMCs, collected roughly 20 days after the first yellow fever vaccination. These receptor sequences come from a man aged 18-30 years who received the YFV17D yellow fever vaccine.

This clonotype was seen a few times. The genes are TRBV7-2 and TRBJ1-3; no clear D gene. This CDR3 spans 14 amino acids. The ends were cut back, 1 base at V and 2 bases at J, with 6 bases in the middle. The germline V gene has CDR1 SGHTA and CDR2 FQGNSA. CDR3 bases: TGTGCCAGCAGCTTAGTAGGGACTGGAAACACCATATATTTT. Encoded protein: CASSLVGTGNTIYF.

V and J are TRBV18 and TRBJ2-7; D possibly corresponds to TRBD2 (5 bases). V was clipped by 2 bases and J by 5 bases, with 13 bases between them. Germline loops: CDR1 KGHSH, CDR2 LQKENI. CDR3 length: 14 residues. For the CDR3, the DNA is TGTGCCAGCTCACCAAACAGAGGGTCGGACGAGCAGTACTTC. Protein: CASSPNRGSDEQYF.

V is TRBV4-3 and J is TRBJ2-1, with D uncertain. With 0 bases removed from V and 4 bases from J, the gap between germline ends came to 10 bases. This CDR3 is built from 15 residues. Per germline, CDR1 LGHNA and CDR2 YSLEER. CDR3 in DNA: TGCGCCAGCAGCCAAGATCAAGCACCATACAATGAGCAGTTCTTC. Translated, it gives CASSQDQAPYNEQFF.

The V call is TRBV4-1, the J call TRBJ2-5; D gene unclear. V was clipped by 4 bases and J by 0 bases, with 9 bases between them. The CDR3 contains 14 residues. Germline V lookup: CDR1 MGHRA, CDR2 YSYEKL. CDR3 DNA: TGCGCCAGCAGCCCTCCCTGGGACCAAGAGACCCAGTACTTC. It specifies CASSPPWDQETQYF.

V gene TRBV4-3 combines with J gene TRBJ2-3; D is undetermined. CDR1 LGHNA and CDR2 YSLEER come from the germline V gene. Between the trimmed V and J ends, which lost 0 bases and 3 bases, there was a span of 10 bases. The CDR3 runs 15 residues. The CDR3 DNA is TGCGCCAGCAGCCAAGATCGGCAGGTAACAGATACGCAGTATTTT. Residues: CASSQDRQVTDTQYF.

V and J are TRBV7-9 and TRBJ1-1, with D perhaps TRBD1 (5 bases). The V end was cut by 8 bases, the J end by 1 base, with 14 bases between. The CDR3 is 14 amino acids. The germline V gene has CDR1 SEHNR and CDR2 FQNEAQ (reference sequence). CDR3 coding DNA: TGTGCCAGCTTTAGGCAGGGCGGGAACACTGAAGCTTTCTTT. It codes for CASFRQGGNTEAFF.

The J gene is TRBJ1-5, the V gene TRBV19; 7 bases fit TRBD1. Germline V gene lookup returns CDR1 LNHDA and CDR2 SQIVND (reference sequence). V was pared by 9 bases and J by 2 bases, with 7 bases of the junction left unmatched. The CDR3 runs 14 residues. The CDR3 DNA reads TGTGCCAGCAAACAGGGGCTGCGCAATCAGCCCCAGCATTTT. Its protein product is CASKQGLRNQPQHF.

This sequence joins TRBV28 and TRBJ1-3; TRBD1 matches 9 bases. V was pared by 6 bases and J by 0 bases, with 6 bases of the junction left unmatched. This CDR3 has 16 amino acids. Germline CDR1 MDHEN, CDR2 SYDVKM. Written as DNA, the CDR3 is TGTGCCAGCAGGCCACAGGGGGCTAACTCTGGAAACACCATATATTTT. Translating gives CASRPQGANSGNTIYF.

This clonotype was detected a few times. The chain carries TRBV6-5 and TRBJ2-1, with 10 bases aligning to TRBD2. CDR1 and CDR2 from the germline V gene are MNHEY and SVGAGI. The CDR3 sequence is 17 residues long. Trimming cost V 1 base and J 7 bases; bases outside gene matches: 10. This CDR3 reads CASSYWPLAGVQNEQFF. The CDR3 DNA reads as TGTGCCAGCAGTTACTGGCCTCTAGCGGGGGTACAGAATGAGCAGTTCTTC.

The chain recombines TRBV7-8 with TRBJ2-7; a possible D gene is TRBD2 (5 bases). The germline V gene has CDR1 SGHVS and CDR2 FQNEAQ. The CDR3 spans 14 residues. Between the trimmed V and J ends, which lost 5 bases and 7 bases, there was a span of 18 bases. CDR3 nucleotides: TGTGCCAGCAGCCCCTTACCGGAGGACCCGGAGCAGTACGTC. Its protein is CASSPLPEDPEQYV.

This clonotype appeared once. V gene TRBV18 combines with J gene TRBJ2-1; the D call may be TRBD1 or TRBD2 (5 bases each). Trimming cost V 5 bases and J 7 bases, with 15 bases left between them. Germline lookup yields CDR1 KGHSH and CDR2 LQKENI. The CDR3 totals 14 residues. The CDR3 DNA reads as TGTGCCAGCTCATGGGACCGACCTGGGAATGAGCAGTTCTTC. Translation gives CASSWDRPGNEQFF.

The table lists this clonotype with many counts. The chain recombines TRBV6-5 with TRBJ1-1; 8 bases map to TRBD1. The CDR3 covers 15 residues. Germline CDR1 reads MNHEY; CDR2 reads SVGAGI. With 4 bases clipped from V and 0 bases from J, the junction kept 4 bases outside the gene matches. In nucleotides, the CDR3 is TGTGCCAGCAGTTTCCGACAGGGGATGAACACTGAAGCTTTCTTT. Protein: CASSFRQGMNTEAFF.

This clonotype was seen a handful of times. V and J are TRBV7-2 and TRBJ1-2, with D perhaps TRBD1 (5 bases). Per the germline V gene, CDR1 is SGHTA and CDR2 is FQGNSA. V shed 5 bases and J shed 7 bases, with 26 bases lying between them. The CDR3 loop spans 17 amino acids. CDR3 sequence reads: CASSPIGGTRGVRGYTF. CDR3 in DNA: TGTGCCAGCAGCCCTATCGGGGGTACCCGAGGGGTACGTGGCTACACCTTC.

The chain recombines TRBV20-1 with TRBJ1-2; 7 bases map to TRBD1. Per germline, CDR1 DFQATT and CDR2 SNEGSKA (reference sequence). Unmatched junction bases numbered 5, after V lost 2 bases and J lost 5 bases. The CDR3 runs to 13 residues. The CDR3: CSARHGTDYGYTF. The CDR3 region has the DNA TGCAGTGCTAGACATGGGACAGATTATGGCTACACCTTC.

The chain is built from TRBV6-1 and TRBJ2-3; 9 positions agree with TRBD2. The junction had 4 bases not matched to a gene; V was cut back by 6 bases and J by 6 bases. From germline, CDR1 is MNHNS and CDR2 SASEGT. CDR3 size: 13 residues. The CDR3: CASRRGGPDTQYF. The CDR3 coding sequence is TGTGCCAGCAGGCGGGGGGGTCCGGATACGCAGTATTTT.

The rearrangement links TRBV24-1 to TRBJ1-1, with D perhaps matching TRBD1 (5 bases). CDR3 length equals 16 residues. Trimming cost V 5 bases and J 1 base, with 16 bases left between them. The V gene's germline CDR1 is KGHDR and CDR2 SFDVKD. CDR3 DNA sequence: TGTGCCACCAGTGGGGGTCGAGGGGAAAGGAACACTGAAGCTTTCTTT. Translated, it gives CATSGGRGERNTEAFF.

This clonotype showed up just a few times. The genes are TRBV20-1 and TRBJ1-5, with 7 bases lining up with TRBD1. V lost 3 bases, J lost 3 bases, and 11 bases stayed unmatched. The CDR3 contains 16 residues. Germline V CDR1 and CDR2: DFQATT, SNEGSKA (reference sequence). This chain's CDR3 is CSASLDEQGPNQPQHF. In nucleotides, the CDR3 is TGCAGTGCTAGCCTTGACGAACAGGGGCCCAATCAGCCCCAGCATTTT.

This clonotype was found a few times. This rearrangement joins TRBV14 to TRBJ2-1; a weak D match, TRBD1 (7 bases). The CDR3 consists of 17 residues. Germline V gene data show CDR1 as SGHDN and CDR2 as FVKESK. Trimming pared 4 bases from V and 5 bases from J, leaving 21 bases between. CDR3 protein: CASSRGTQGGPNNEQFF. The CDR3 bases are TGTGCCAGCAGCCGAGGGACCCAGGGGGGCCCTAACAATGAGCAGTTCTTC.

In its sample, this clonotype was seen many times. The chain uses TRBV20-1 and TRBJ2-5; 7 bases are a match to TRBD1. From germline, CDR1 is DFQATT and CDR2 SNEGSKA (reference sequence). The J segment lost 5 bases and the V segment lost 6 bases, leaving 9 bases of the junction unmatched. The CDR3 is made up of 13 amino acids. CDR3 bases: TGCAGTGCAATAAACAGGGGCGGCGAGACCCAGTACTTC. Amino acids: CSAINRGGETQYF.

This clonotype turned up a few times. The rearrangement links TRBV7-2 to TRBJ1-1; D is unclear. CDR3 length: 15 residues. V gave up 5 bases and J gave up 6 bases, with 19 bases separating them. Germline V gene sequence: CDR1 SGHTA, CDR2 FQGNSA. The CDR3 DNA follows: TGTGCCAGCAGCCTGGGGATTCGGGCAGTGCCTGAAGCTTTCTTT. Translating gives CASSLGIRAVPEAFF.

There are a few counts of this clonotype. The rearrangement links TRBV6-5 to TRBJ2-3; perhaps TRBD1 as D (6 bases). V was cut by 0 bases and J by 0 bases, with 13 bases left in between. The CDR3 runs to 17 residues. Germline V gene data show CDR1 as MNHEY and CDR2 as SVGAGI. The chain's CDR3 is CASSYSWDTTSTDTQYF. The CDR3 DNA reads as TGTGCCAGCAGTTACTCGTGGGACACGACTAGCACAGATACGCAGTATTTT.

V is TRBV12-3 or TRBV12-4 and J is TRBJ2-4, with D hard to call. This CDR3 spans 13 amino acids. The ends were cut back, 4 bases at V and 8 bases at J, with 12 bases in the middle. This CDR3 is CASSSPRKDIQYF. The CDR3 DNA sequence: TGTGCCAGCAGTTCCCCCCGGAAGGACATTCAGTACTTC.

A few counts support this clonotype. The rearrangement joins TRBV5-1 to TRBJ2-7; TRBD2 matches 7 bases. This CDR3 region has 15 residues. The V and J ends lost 0 bases and 4 bases, in that order; junction bases with no gene match: 7. The germline gives CDR1 SGHRS, CDR2 YFSETQ. CDR3 loop: CASSLAISSGYEQYV. CDR3 bases: TGCGCCAGCAGCTTGGCCATAAGTAGCGGGTACGAGCAGTACGTC.

This clonotype was observed a few times. The V gene is TRBV3-1, the J gene TRBJ2-5; D ambiguous. Trimming cost V 0 bases and J 7 bases, with 9 bases left between them. This CDR3 comprises 13 residues. CDR1 and CDR2 from the germline V gene are LGHDT and YNNKEL (reference sequence). In nucleotides, the CDR3 is TGTGCCAGCAGCCAAGACCGGCTCGGGACCCAGTACTTC. Translated, it gives CASSQDRLGTQYF.

In this sample, this clonotype turned up a few times. This chain joins TRBV9 and TRBJ2-7; possibly TRBD1 for D (6 bases). V lost 4 bases and J 0 bases, leaving 14 bases between the germline ends. The CDR3 length is 15 residues. Per the germline V gene, CDR1 is SGDLS and CDR2 is YYNGEE. Here the CDR3 DNA reads TGTGCCAGCAGCCCAACAGGGTCTATCTCCTACGAGCAGTACTTC. Translated, it gives CASSPTGSISYEQYF.

CDR3 region: CASWGQGAHEQYF. The CDR3 bases are TGTGCCAGCTGGGGACAGGGGGCCCACGAGCAGTACTTC. V is TRBV19 and J is TRBJ2-7; 12 positions match TRBD1. The ends lost 9 bases at V and 5 bases at J; junction bases unmatched: 5. Germline CDR1 reads LNHDA; CDR2 reads SQIVND (reference sequence). This CDR3 is 13 amino acids long.

In its sample, this clonotype was seen a few times. The J gene is TRBJ1-6, the V gene TRBV12-3 or TRBV12-4, with D unclear. V gave up 6 bases and J gave up 10 bases, with 10 bases separating them. The CDR3 is made up of 12 amino acids. CDR3 in amino acids: CASSPARSPLHF. The CDR3 nucleotides read TGTGCCAGCAGCCCGGCGAGGTCACCCCTCCACTTT.

This rearrangement joins TRBV7-2 to TRBJ1-4; no definite D call. Trimming removed 7 bases from V and 0 bases from J, with 9 bases in between. Per the germline V gene, CDR1 is SGHTA and CDR2 is FQGNSA. This CDR3 is built from 14 residues. Here the CDR3 reads CASTTTATNEKLFF. The CDR3 DNA sequence: TGTGCCAGCACTACGACTGCAACTAATGAAAAACTGTTTTTT.

This clonotype has a count of ten or more. This chain joins TRBV25-1 and TRBJ2-7, with D possibly called TRBD1 or TRBD2 (5 bases each). CDR3 length: 14 amino acids. V lost 4 bases, J lost 2 bases, and 12 bases lay in between. Germline V CDR1 and CDR2: MGHDK, SYGVNS. The CDR3: CASSAGTVAYEQYF. The CDR3 DNA follows: TGTGCCAGCAGTGCCGGGACCGTGGCCTACGAGCAGTACTTC.

This clonotype was seen a handful of times. This chain links TRBV12-3 or TRBV12-4 with TRBJ1-4; maybe TRBD1 (5 bases). CDR3 length: 14 amino acids. Trimming took off 7 bases at V and 12 bases at J, with 21 bases between the two ends. CDR3 DNA: TGTGCCAGCAAGAGGGACCGACGAACGGGGCAACTGTTTTTT. Translating gives CASKRDRRTGQLFF.

The chain uses TRBV4-1 and TRBJ2-7; tentative D call: TRBD2 (5 bases). V was cut by 4 bases and J by 6 bases, with 16 bases left in between. The CDR3 covers 14 residues. Germline CDR1 reads MGHRA; CDR2 reads YSYEKL. The CDR3 spells CASSRTGVPAEQYV. The CDR3 nucleotides are TGCGCCAGCAGCCGTACCGGGGTTCCAGCCGAGCAGTACGTC.